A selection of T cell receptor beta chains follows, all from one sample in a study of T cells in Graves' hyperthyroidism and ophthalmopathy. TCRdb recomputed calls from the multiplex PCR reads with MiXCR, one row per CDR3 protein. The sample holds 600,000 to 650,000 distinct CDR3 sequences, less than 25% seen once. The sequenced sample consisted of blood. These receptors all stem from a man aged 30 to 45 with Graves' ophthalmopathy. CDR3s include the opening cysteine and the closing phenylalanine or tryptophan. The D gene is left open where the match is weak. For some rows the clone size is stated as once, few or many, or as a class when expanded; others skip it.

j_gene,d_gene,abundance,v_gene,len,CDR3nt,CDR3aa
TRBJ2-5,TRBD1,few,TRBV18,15,TGTGCCAGCTCACCACCGGACAGGGGGCTCGAGACCCAGTACTTC,CASSPPDRGLETQYF
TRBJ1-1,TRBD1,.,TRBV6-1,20,TGTGCCAGCAGTAGACGGACAGGGACAACTTTAACCCCCATGAACACTGAAGCTTTCTTT,CASSRRTGTTLTPMNTEAFF
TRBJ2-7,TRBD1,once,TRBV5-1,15,TGCGCCAGCAGCCCGTCCCCCCAGGGGGCAGGCGAGCAGTACTTC,CASSPSPQGAGEQYF
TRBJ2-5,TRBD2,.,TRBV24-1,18,TGTGCCACCAGTGCTATACCCGGGACTAGCGGGAGCAGAGAGACCCAGTACTTC,CATSAIPGTSGSRETQYF
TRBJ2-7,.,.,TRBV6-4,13,TGTGCCAGCAGTGTAAGCGAGATTTACGAGCAGTACTTC,CASSVSEIYEQYF
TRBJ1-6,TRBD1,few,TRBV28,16,TGTGCCAGCAGTTTACCGGGACAGCACTATAATTCACCCCTCCACTTT,CASSLPGQHYNSPLHF
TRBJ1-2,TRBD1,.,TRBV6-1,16,TGTGCCAGCAGTGCCGGGACAGGGTTTTATTCGGATGGCTACACCTTC,CASSAGTGFYSDGYTF
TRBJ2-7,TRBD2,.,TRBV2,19,TGTGCCAGCAGTAATTTGCCCGGGCGCTTTAGCGGGAACTCCTACGAGCAGTACTTC,CASSNLPGRFSGNSYEQYF
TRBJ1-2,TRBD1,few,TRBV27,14,TGTGCCAGCAGTCCCGGGACAGCTATCTATGGCTACACCTTC,CASSPGTAIYGYTF
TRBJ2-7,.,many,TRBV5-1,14,TGCGCCAGCAGCCCAAGGCAGGGGAGATACGAGCAGTACTTC,CASSPRQGRYEQYF
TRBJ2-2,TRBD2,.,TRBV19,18,TGTGCCAGTACTCACCTTGCTAGCGGGAGGGGGAACACCGGGGAGCTGTTTTTT,CASTHLASGRGNTGELFF
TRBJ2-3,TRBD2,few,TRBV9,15,TGTGCCAGCAGCGTCGGGGGAGGGCCAGCAGATACGCAGTATTTT,CASSVGGGPADTQYF
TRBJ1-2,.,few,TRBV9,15,TGTGCCAGCAGCGTTGGACGCCATCGGGACTATGGCTACACCTTC,CASSVGRHRDYGYTF
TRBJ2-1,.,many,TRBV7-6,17,TGTGCCAGCAGCTTAGACCCTCAACAAAGCTCCTACAATGAGCAGTTCTTC,CASSLDPQQSSYNEQFF
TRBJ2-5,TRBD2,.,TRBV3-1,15,TGTGCCAGCAGCCAAGATAATAGCGGGACTGAGACCCAGTACTTC,CASSQDNSGTETQYF
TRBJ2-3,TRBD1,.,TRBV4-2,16,TGTGCCAGCAGCCAACCGGACAGGGGGTTCACAGATACGCAGTATTTT,CASSQPDRGFTDTQYF
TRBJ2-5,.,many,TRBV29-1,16,TGCAGCGTTGTTTGGAGGGCACAGCAGTACCAAGAGACCCAGTACTTC,CSVVWRAQQYQETQYF
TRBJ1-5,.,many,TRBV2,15,TGTGCCAGCAGTGAAGAGGGTATCGGCAATCAGCCCCAGCATTTT,CASSEEGIGNQPQHF
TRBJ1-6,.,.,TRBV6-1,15,TGTGCCAGCAGTGAACTGGCAGGGGTTAATTCACCCCTCCACTTT,CASSELAGVNSPLHF
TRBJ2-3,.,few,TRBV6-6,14,TGTGCCAGCAGTTACTCGCAGGGCACAGATACGCAGTATTTT,CASSYSQGTDTQYF